The entry that follows covers one T cell receptor beta chain sequence. This sample is drawn from a study of blood T cell repertoires in COVID-19. Only in-frame clones appear in the TCRdb table, and some are missing; sequencing was by immunoSEQ multiplex PCR. The data show around 200,000 clones, about 90% seen once. V gave up 3 bases and J gave up 8 bases, with 13 bases separating them. The CDR3 has 12 amino acids. Germline CDR1 GTSNPN, CDR2 SVGIG (reference sequence). Sequenced input: peripheral blood. This sequence originates from a man aged 35 to 55 with active or convalescent COVID-19. The chain employs TRBV30 and TRBJ1-1; perhaps TRBD1 as D (6 bases). In DNA, the CDR3 is TGTGCCTGGAGCGCCGTTACAGGGGAAGCTTTCTTT. Its translation: CAWSAVTGEAFF.